This is a list of T cell receptor beta chains from one sample in a study of blood T cell repertoires in COVID-19. TCRdb's copy holds only in-frame clones and misses some; the assay was immunoSEQ multiplex PCR. The sample lists hundreds of thousands of clones, over 70% seen once, with 25% to 35% in the top ten. The sequenced material came from peripheral blood. The receptors stem from a man aged 40-49 years with acute or convalescent COVID-19. CDR3s leave out the opening cysteine and the closing phenylalanine or tryptophan.

V gene: TRBV29-1
CDR3 protein: GTGIRGNEKLF

V gene: TRBV3-1/TRBV3-2
CDR3 protein: ASSQIFSEPY

V gene: TRBV5-1
CDR3 protein: ASSLVQANTGELF

V gene: TRBV10-3
CDR3 protein: AIKQGRNNEQF

V gene: TRBV15
CDR3 protein: ATSLRTGWDTEAF

V gene: TRBV12-3/TRBV12-4
CDR3 protein: ASSFKEKLF

V gene: TRBV19
CDR3 protein: ASSPRERTGGNQPQH

V gene: TRBV18
CDR3 protein: ASSPPSRGNEQF

V gene: TRBV19
CDR3 protein: ASKSGIYNEQF

V gene: TRBV11-2
CDR3 protein: ASSLGRGRRGTGELF

V gene: TRBV7-6
CDR3 protein: ASSLEVGLAGPNEQF